The rows below give T cell receptor beta chains drawn from one sample of a study of radiation and T cells in renal cell carcinoma. Here immunoSEQ multiplex PCR was the method, and the copy in TCRdb shows in-frame clones only, minus some. The repertoire holds over 120,000 clones, with 70% to 90% as singletons. The specimen was blood, collected from a patient whose treatment included radiotherapy and nephrectomy. These receptors were collected from a woman between 45 and 60 years old with renal cell carcinoma. The CDR3 runs from the conserved cysteine through the conserved F or W. A D gene is named only where the DNA matches it firmly. Clone size is shown for a subset of rows, as once, few, many or a class of expanded clone.

D,size,J,V,CDR3,DNA
-,few,TRBJ2-7,TRBV7-2,CASSQGRVFSEQYF,TGTGCCAGCAGCCAGGGACGTGTGTTTTCCGAGCAGTACTTC
-,once,TRBJ1-3,TRBV25-1,CASSEGSWSGAGNTIYF,TGTGCCAGCAGTGAAGGAAGTTGGTCAGGGGCTGGAAACACCATATATTTT
TRBD1,-,TRBJ2-7,TRBV7-9,CASSSRQGYSYEQYF,TGTGCCAGCAGCTCCCGACAGGGCTACTCCTACGAGCAGTACTTC
-,-,TRBJ2-1,TRBV5-1,CASTGTTAQGAEQFF,TGCGCCAGCACCGGGACCACCGCTCAAGGGGCTGAGCAGTTCTTC
-,-,TRBJ1-4,TRBV7-3,CASSLEPQGEELFF,TGTGCCAGCAGCTTAGAACCGCAGGGTGAGGAACTGTTTTTT
-,once,TRBJ2-6,TRBV7-3,CASSELWDDKGNSGANVLTF,TGTGCCAGCAGCGAATTATGGGACGATAAGGGGAACTCTGGGGCCAACGTCCTGACTTTC
TRBD2,-,TRBJ2-7,TRBV28,CASSDPGLAGYEQYF,TGTGCCAGCAGCGACCCGGGACTAGCGGGGTACGAGCAGTACTTC
TRBD1,few,TRBJ1-6,TRBV4-3,CASSLDLPGQGISPLHF,TGCGCCAGCAGCCTAGACCTACCGGGACAGGGGATCTCACCCCTCCACTTT
-,once,TRBJ2-6,TRBV7-9,CASSFVRRGASGANVLTF,TGTGCCAGCAGCTTTGTAAGGCGGGGAGCCTCTGGGGCCAACGTCCTGACTTTC
-,-,TRBJ2-3,TRBV28,CASSAPPSTDTQYF,TGTGCCAGCTCGGCTCCCCCTAGCACAGATACGCAGTATTTT
-,few,TRBJ2-1,TRBV11-3,CASSLDQGQYNEQFF,TGTGCCAGCAGCTTAGACCAGGGGCAATACAATGAGCAGTTCTTC
TRBD2,-,TRBJ2-3,TRBV2,CASSAQTSGSADTQYF,TGTGCCAGCAGTGCGCAGACTAGCGGGAGTGCAGATACGCAGTATTTT
TRBD2,-,TRBJ2-1,TRBV5-1,CASSLGWTSGRVGYQRGQFF,TGCGCCAGCAGCTTGGGGTGGACTAGCGGGAGGGTCGGATACCAGAGGGGGCAGTTCTTC
-,-,TRBJ1-5,TRBV2,CASSEQGLGNQPQHF,TGTGCCAGCAGTGAACAGGGTCTCGGCAATCAGCCCCAGCATTTT
TRBD2,-,TRBJ2-1,TRBV11-3,CASSSGTSGRADKFF,TGTGCCAGCAGCTCAGGGACTAGCGGGAGGGCGGATAAGTTCTTC
TRBD1,-,TRBJ2-7,TRBV5-1,CASSLGDSSTYEQYF,TGCGCCAGCAGCTTGGGGGACAGTAGCACCTACGAGCAGTACTTC
-,-,TRBJ1-2,TRBV6-6,CASSYSRDSYFGYTF,TGTGCCAGCAGTTACAGTAGAGACAGCTATTTTGGCTACACCTTC
-,-,TRBJ2-3,TRBV6-1,CASSQGSTDTQYF,TGTGCCAGCAGTCAGGGGAGCACAGATACGCAGTATTTT
-,once,TRBJ2-1,TRBV30,CAWTPERGEQFF,TGTGCCTGGACTCCCGAGAGGGGTGAGCAGTTCTTC
TRBD2,-,TRBJ2-5,TRBV6-5,CASSYGAGGPLETQYF,TGTGCCAGCAGTTACGGGGCGGGGGGGCCTCTAGAGACCCAGTACTTC
-,once,TRBJ2-5,TRBV6-5,CASSYGSFREEETQYF,TGTGCCAGCAGTTACGGTAGTTTTCGGGAAGAAGAGACCCAGTACTTC
TRBD2,-,TRBJ2-1,TRBV9,CASSGLAGSSYNEQFF,TGTGCCAGCAGCGGGTTAGCGGGTAGCTCCTACAATGAGCAGTTCTTC
TRBD1,-,TRBJ2-2,TRBV29-1,CSGEDRANTGELFF,TGCAGCGGAGAGGACAGGGCGAACACCGGGGAGCTGTTTTTT
-,-,TRBJ2-2,TRBV7-3,CASSLDDTGELFF,TGTGCCAGCAGCTTAGATGACACCGGGGAGCTGTTTTTT
-,-,TRBJ2-3,TRBV28,CASSARVRETQYF,TGTGCCAGCAGTGCTCGGGTTCGCGAGACGCAGTATTTT
-,-,TRBJ2-7,TRBV6-4,CASRGVQGPPYEQYF,TGTGCCAGCAGGGGGGTCCAGGGCCCCCCCTACGAGCAGTACTTC
-,-,TRBJ2-5,TRBV6-1,CASSVGDTETQYF,TGTGCCAGCAGTGTGGGGGACACGGAGACCCAGTACTTC
TRBD1,-,TRBJ1-4,TRBV18,CASSPQGAGEKLFF,TGTGCCAGCTCACCACAGGGGGCAGGTGAAAAACTGTTTTTT
TRBD1,-,TRBJ1-4,TRBV7-8,CASSPKGAANEKLFF,TGTGCCAGCAGCCCGAAGGGGGCGGCTAATGAAAAACTGTTTTTT
-,-,TRBJ2-1,TRBV10-3,CAISERWGLGNEQFF,TGTGCCATCAGTGAGAGGTGGGGGTTGGGGAATGAGCAGTTCTTC
-,-,TRBJ2-2,TRBV9,CASSVVGTGELFF,TGTGCCAGCAGCGTAGTGGGCACCGGGGAGCTGTTTTTT
-,-,TRBJ2-3,TRBV7-2,CASSLVGGQGTADTQYF,TGTGCCAGCAGCTTAGTTGGGGGGCAGGGGACCGCAGATACGCAGTATTTT
-,-,TRBJ2-7,TRBV28,CASSRGRVGEQYF,TGTGCCAGCAGTCGCGGACGGGTCGGGGAGCAGTACTTC
TRBD2,-,TRBJ2-3,TRBV10-3,CAISSTSGGALYTQYF,TGTGCCATCAGTTCGACTAGCGGGGGGGCCTTATATACGCAGTATTTT
TRBD2,-,TRBJ2-4,TRBV28,CASSSHSGRQNIQYF,TGTGCCAGCAGTTCCCATAGCGGGCGGCAGAACATTCAGTACTTC
TRBD1,-,TRBJ2-7,TRBV7-2,CASSLDRDSLYEQYF,TGTGCCAGCAGCTTAGACCGGGACAGCCTCTACGAGCAGTACTTC
TRBD2,-,TRBJ2-7,TRBV9,CASSVSAGAYEQYF,TGTGCCAGCAGCGTTTCAGCGGGGGCCTACGAGCAGTACTTC
-,-,TRBJ1-1,TRBV10-3,CAIRDGARTEAFF,TGTGCCATCAGAGACGGGGCGCGCACTGAAGCTTTCTTT
-,-,TRBJ2-1,TRBV9,CASSALGADGDEQFF,TGTGCCAGCAGCGCCCTCGGGGCGGATGGCGATGAGCAGTTCTTC
-,-,TRBJ2-7,TRBV9,CASSALQGLEQYF,TGTGCCAGCAGCGCATTACAGGGTTTAGAGCAGTACTTC
-,-,TRBJ2-7,TRBV28,CASSWMTYEQYF,TGTGCCAGCAGTTGGATGACCTACGAGCAGTACTTC
-,-,TRBJ2-7,TRBV6-5,CAGHRIYEQYF,TGTGCCGGACACAGGATCTACGAGCAGTACTTC